A selection of T cell receptor beta chains follows, all from one sample in a study of blood T cell repertoires in COVID-19. Some clones are missing from TCRdb's copy, which holds only in-frame ones; the method was immunoSEQ multiplex PCR. The table lists 30,000 to 35,000 clones, around nine tenths of them singletons, with over 12% in the top ten. The source material was peripheral blood. The source of these receptors is a man between 60 and 75 years old with active COVID-19. CDR3s include the opening cysteine and the closing phenylalanine or tryptophan. The D gene is left open where the match is weak.

J | V | D | DNA | CDR3
TRBJ2-1 | TRBV19 | TRBD2 | TGTGCCAGTAGTAGAGGACTAGCGGTGACCAAGAATGAGCAGTTCTTC | CASSRGLAVTKNEQFF
TRBJ1-1 | TRBV11-1 | . | TGTGCCAGCAGCCTTGGGGCGAACACTGAAGCTTTCTTT | CASSLGANTEAFF
TRBJ1-1 | TRBV5-8 | . | TGTGCCAGCAGCCCTTGGAACACTGAAGCTTTCTTT | CASSPWNTEAFF
TRBJ1-2 | TRBV4-3 | . | TGCGCCAGCAGCCAATCTACGGGAAGGGCTCGCCGTGGCTACACCTTC | CASSQSTGRARRGYTF
TRBJ2-1 | TRBV7-7 | TRBD1 | TGTGCTAGCAGCTTAGGGACAGGGTCATACAATGAGCAGTTCTTC | CASSLGTGSYNEQFF
TRBJ2-7 | TRBV7-2 | . | TGTGCCAGCAGCTTAAACCCAGGCTACGAGCAGTACTTC | CASSLNPGYEQYF
TRBJ1-5 | TRBV19 | . | TGTGCCAGTAGTCTACGACAGGATTATAGCAATCAGCCCCAGCATTTT | CASSLRQDYSNQPQHF
TRBJ2-1 | TRBV2 | . | TGTGCCAACATAGACTACGACAATGAGCAGTTCTTC | CANIDYDNEQFF
TRBJ2-2 | TRBV5-1 | TRBD1 | TGCGCCAGCAGCCTCGGGACAGGGAGGGCCGGGGAGCTGTTTTTT | CASSLGTGRAGELFF
TRBJ2-1 | TRBV7-2 | . | TGTGCCAGCAGCCCAGGATTTAACCCCCCGGACAATGAGCAGTTCTTC | CASSPGFNPPDNEQFF
TRBJ2-3 | TRBV19 | . | TGTGCCAGTAGTATAGCTGGCAGTAGCACAGATACGCAGTATTTT | CASSIAGSSTDTQYF
TRBJ2-7 | TRBV29-1 | TRBD2 | TGCAGCGTCCGTAGCGGGAGGGCCGGCGAGCAGTACTTC | CSVRSGRAGEQYF
TRBJ2-2 | TRBV5-4 | TRBD2 | TGTGCCAGCAGCACCCCGGGACTAGCGGGGGGTGGGGAGCTGTTTTTT | CASSTPGLAGGGELFF